This TCR beta chain was found in a study of T-cell reconstitution after alpha-beta-depleted transplantation in children. A word on this clonotype: Antigen specificity is unknown.

Germline V gene sequence: CDR1 SGHNT, CDR2 YYREEE (reference sequence). After removal of 2 bases from V and 7 bases from J, the junction contained 9 bases not matched to a gene. The CDR3 runs 15 residues. Overall study results and limits: Several hundred expanded graft clones reportedly were the source of alpha-beta T cells about two months after transplant. For some patients, TCRbeta diversity was high at day 60 because of recipient T cells and thymic progenitors that survived. By one year post-transplant, T-cell counts and diversity largely arose from T cells that were newly produced.

The library targeted TCRbeta and was prepared with unique molecular identifiers. TCRdb analysed the PCR reads with MiXCR anew, one entry per CDR3 protein. The sample records about a million distinct CDR3 sequences, under 30% being singletons. This clonotype was sampled from a boy younger than two who had a stem cell transplant for SCID, so the T cells may come from the graft donor. The V and J genes are TRBV5-4 and TRBJ2-1; 7 bases fit TRBD1. Specimen: PBMCs, mostly from graft donor cells, collected 360 days after TCRalphabeta/CD19-depleted stem cell transplant. The CDR3 is CASSFQNRGLNEQFF. The CDR3 nucleotides are TGTGCCAGCAGCTTTCAGAACAGGGGTCTAAATGAGCAGTTCTTC.